The clone carrying this T cell receptor (beta chain) came up many times. Its antigen is unknown. This sample stems from a study of early T cells in non-severe SARS-CoV-2 infection. Overall study findings and caveats: Matching against VDJdb likely underestimated virus-specific expansions, favoring anti-spike CD8.

The V and J ends lost 3 bases and 3 bases respectively, with 12 bases between them. CDR3 length: 14 residues. One entry per CDR3 protein, called by TCRdb with MiXCR from the 5' RACE reads. The sample holds about 60,000 distinct CDR3 sequences, under 10% seen once. This clonotype was obtained from an adult who was a healthcare worker with PCR-confirmed SARS-CoV-2 infection or an uninfected control (not recorded which). The chain combines TRBV5-3 with TRBJ1-2; no definite D call. TRBV5-3 falls under the ORF class, with uncertain function. The sequencing input was whole blood. The CDR3 loop is CARSSRRAYYGYTF. In DNA form, the CDR3 reads TGTGCCAGAAGCTCCCGTCGGGCGTACTATGGCTACACCTTC.